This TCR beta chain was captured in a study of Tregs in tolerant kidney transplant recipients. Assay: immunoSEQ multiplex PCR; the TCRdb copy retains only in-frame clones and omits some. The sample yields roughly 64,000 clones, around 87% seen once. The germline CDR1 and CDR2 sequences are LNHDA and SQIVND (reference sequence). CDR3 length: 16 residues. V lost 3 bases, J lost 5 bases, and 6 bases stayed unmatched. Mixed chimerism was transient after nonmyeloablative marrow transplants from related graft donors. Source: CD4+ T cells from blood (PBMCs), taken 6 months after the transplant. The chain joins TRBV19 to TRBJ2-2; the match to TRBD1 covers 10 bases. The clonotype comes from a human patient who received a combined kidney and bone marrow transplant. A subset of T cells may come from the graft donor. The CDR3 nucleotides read TGTGCCAGTAGTATGCGGGACAGGGGTGGGACCGGGGAGCTGTTTTTT. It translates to CASSMRDRGGTGELFF.